This T cell receptor (beta chain) was recovered during a study of CD8 T cells in Susac syndrome. Germline V gene lookup returns CDR1 SGHRS and CDR2 YFSETQ. The V and J ends lost 6 bases and 3 bases, in that order; junction bases with no gene match: 7. CDR3 length: 15 residues. Peripheral blood CD8+ and CD4+ T cells were profiled by TCR beta sequencing. It was negative isolation that provided the CD8+ and CD4+ T cells, whereas TEMRA cells were enriched by FACS. Whole-study findings and limits: Only a relatively small number of individuals were included in the TCR sequencing and HLA analysis.

As to this clonotype: The antigen is not known.

Reverse transcription used roughly 0.5 to 1 ug RNA and random hexamers. Amplification of TCR beta CDR3 used immunoSEQ multiplex PCR across 54 Vbeta and 13 Jbeta. TCRdb redid the calling of the immunoSEQ multiplex PCR reads with MiXCR, one entry per CDR3 protein. The table has about 120,000 distinct CDR3 sequences, 94% seen once. The chain recombines TRBV5-1 with TRBJ2-2, with 8 bases aligning to TRBD2. Sequences were obtained from CD4+ T cells from PBMCs. This receptor was taken from a human donor in good health. The CDR3 spells CASTRLASDTGELFF. CDR3 DNA: TGCGCCAGCACCCGACTAGCGTCTGACACCGGGGAGCTGTTTTTT.